This TCR beta chain was identified in a study of neoadjuvant nivolumab and ipilimumab in lung cancer (dated by TCRdb to the early 2020s). About the full investigation: Nivolumab was administered intravenously at 3 mg/kg on days 1, 15 and 29, and in the combination arm ipilimumab 1 mg/kg was added on day 1 only. For each study arm, the primary endpoint of the trial was the rate of major pathologic response (MPR) in the intention-to-treat population. The trial treated under 50 patients with operable NSCLC: some 23 were randomized to nivolumab monotherapy and some 20 to nivolumab plus ipilimumab. The study compared TCR repertoires in pretherapy (baseline) peripheral blood with TCR repertoires in tumors resected at surgery after neoadjuvant immune checkpoint blockade. Matched pretherapy and resected tumor pairs were analyzed for seven patients, of whom four received nivolumab and three received nivolumab plus ipilimumab. Study-wide findings and limitations: A small number of samples underwent TCR sequencing. TCR richness and clonality were greater in resected tumors than in tumor-adjacent uninvolved lung, and increases were seen in more dual-therapy-treated tumors. From pretherapy to surgery, tumor T-cell richness and clonality went up in three of three dual-therapy tumors, versus only two of four nivolumab-treated tumors. Pretherapy blood TCR richness correlated positively with richness in tumors resected after neoadjuvant therapy (Spearman R ≈ 0.8). There was no significant correlation between TCR clonality and pathologic tumor regression, and just a single major-pathologic-response sample was available for the clonality-regression analysis.

Libraries were constructed by the immunoSEQ multiplex PCR assay. In the paper's pipeline: Richness and clonality were used to summarize the repertoires, and clones that significantly expanded or contracted between pre- and post-therapy samples were identified. TCRdb stores this immuneACCESS table with in-frame sequences only. Part of the clones is absent; in the studies checked, under half of the shortfall reflects unresolved V genes, and no reason is known for the rest. V, J and clone size are taken as reported in that table, and D and trimming were inferred from the DNA itself. Across this sample there are tens of thousands of clones, with more than 70% seen only once. The leading ten clones occupy under 30% of the sample. Read against the paper, the sample's time point label means: pretherapy, before neoadjuvant immune checkpoint inhibitors. Samples were obtained from the phase 2 randomized NEOSTAR trial, in which neoadjuvant nivolumab or nivolumab plus ipilimumab followed by surgery was tested in operable NSCLC.

The CDR3 sequence holds 16 residues, the cysteine and phenylalanine included. Only the CDR3 part of the read is kept: 48 bases, read in frame from the first base. V was cut back by 2 bases and J by 3 bases, leaving a gap of 17 bases between them. Reading the germline V gene gives CDR1 SQVTM and CDR2 ANQGSEA. With regard to this clone: Its antigen has not been determined. Within one base of it there is no much larger clone, and no base qualities were kept.

The sequence joins TRBV29-1 to TRBJ2-1; no confident D gene assignment can be made. The TCR comes from an adult with non-small cell lung cancer. Specimen: peripheral blood, collected before neoadjuvant nivolumab, alone or with ipilimumab. The nucleotides read TGCAGCGTTGAATCGGGTATAGCAGAAGTCTACAATGAGCAGTTCTTC. This is translated as CSVESGIAEVYNEQFF.